This TCR beta chain was sequenced in a study of blood T cell repertoires in COVID-19. The wider study: T cells, B-cell-depleted T cells, or PBMCs provided the cDNA or gDNA that served as material.

CDR3 length equals 15 residues. Germline CDR1 and CDR2: SGHRS and YFSETQ. Trimming took 0 bases from V and 5 from J; bases not matched to a gene: 8. Under the authors' procedure: Researchers report that nucleated cell counts were estimated from reference gene primer amplification. Sequencing used immunoSEQ multiplex PCR; TCRdb keeps in-frame clones, though not all of them. V and J calls and clone size follow that table, whereas D and trimming were derived from the DNA. Counted here are about 96,000 clones, over 85% occurring once; the ten biggest clones make up more than 3.5%. It was during active infection that Seattle patients were enrolled and then longitudinally followed.

The chain combines TRBV5-1 with TRBJ2-7; 7 bases are shared with TRBD2. Sequenced sample: peripheral blood. This clonotype originated in a human donor with COVID-19, enrolled during active disease. The donor label of this sample is uncertain. This CDR3 reads CASSLARDAGDEQYF. DNA of the CDR3: TGCGCCAGCAGCTTGGCCAGGGACGCGGGGGACGAGCAGTACTTC.